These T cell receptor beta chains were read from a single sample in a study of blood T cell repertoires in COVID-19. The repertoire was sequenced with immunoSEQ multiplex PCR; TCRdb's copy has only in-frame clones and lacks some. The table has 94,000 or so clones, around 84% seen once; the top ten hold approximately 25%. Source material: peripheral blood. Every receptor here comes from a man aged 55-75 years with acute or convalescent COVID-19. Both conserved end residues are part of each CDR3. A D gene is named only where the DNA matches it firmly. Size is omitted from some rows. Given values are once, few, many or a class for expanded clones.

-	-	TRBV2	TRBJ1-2	TGTGCCAGCAGGGATTTGGGGGCCTTATATGGCTACACCTTC	CASRDLGALYGYTF
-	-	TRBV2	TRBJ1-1	TGTGCCAGCAGGGGACAGAACACTGAAGCTTTCTTT	CASRGQNTEAFF
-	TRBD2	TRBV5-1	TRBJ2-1	TGCGCCAGCAGCACTAGCGGGGGGGCCCGGAATGAGCAGTTCTTC	CASSTSGGARNEQFF
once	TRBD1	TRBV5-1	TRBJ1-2	TGCGCCAGCAGCATATCAGGGGGCTCCTATGGCTACACCTTC	CASSISGGSYGYTF
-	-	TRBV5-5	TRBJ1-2	TGTGCCAGCAGCTTGCGGGTGCGGGACTATGGCTACACCTTC	CASSLRVRDYGYTF
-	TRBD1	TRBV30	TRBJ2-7	TGTGCCTGGAGGAACCCCCGGACAGGGGACTCCTACGAGCAGTACTTC	CAWRNPRTGDSYEQYF
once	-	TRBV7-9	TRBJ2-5	TGTGCCAGCAGCTTTCGCGGCGCGGGGACCAGGAACGGAGAGACCCAGTACTTC	CASSFRGAGTRNGETQYF
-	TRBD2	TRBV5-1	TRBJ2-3	TGCGCCAGCAGCTTGGGGACTAGCGGTGTAGATACGCAGTATTTT	CASSLGTSGVDTQYF
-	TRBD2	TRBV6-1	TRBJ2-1	TGTGCCAGCAGTGAAGCCAGCGGGGGGAACAATGAGCAGTTCTTC	CASSEASGGNNEQFF
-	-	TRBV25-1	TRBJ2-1	TGTGCCAGCAGTCGACTTAATGAGCAGTTCTTC	CASSRLNEQFF
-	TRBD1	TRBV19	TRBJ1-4	TGTGCCAGTAGAACAGGGGGTTATGAAAAACTGTTTTTT	CASRTGGYEKLFF
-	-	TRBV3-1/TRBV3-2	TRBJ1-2	TGTGCCAGCAGCCCGGCGGGGGCAAAGTCTGGCTACACCTTC	CASSPAGAKSGYTF
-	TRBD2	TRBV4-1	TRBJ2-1	TGCGCCAGCAGCCTTAGCGGGCACAGCTCCTACAATGAGCAGTTCTTC	CASSLSGHSSYNEQFF
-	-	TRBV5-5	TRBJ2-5	TGTGCCAGCAGCTTTGAGGAACTGTACCAAGAGACCCAGTACTTC	CASSFEELYQETQYF
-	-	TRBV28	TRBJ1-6	TGTGCCAGCAGGGTTCTACTGTTTAATTCACCCCTCCACTTT	CASRVLLFNSPLHF
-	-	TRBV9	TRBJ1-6	TGTGCCAGCAGCGTATTAACAGGGCTTGGATCACCCCTCCACTTT	CASSVLTGLGSPLHF
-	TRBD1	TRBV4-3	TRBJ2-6	TGCGCCAGCAGCCAAATAGGACAGGGGTCTGGGGCCAACGTCCTGACTTTC	CASSQIGQGSGANVLTF
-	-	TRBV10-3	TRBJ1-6	TGTGCCATCAGTGAGTCCTGGACAGATAATTCACCCCTCCACTTT	CAISESWTDNSPLHF
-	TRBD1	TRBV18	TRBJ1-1	TGTGCCAGCTCACCCTACCCAGGGGGGCTGAACACTGAAGCTTTCTTT	CASSPYPGGLNTEAFF
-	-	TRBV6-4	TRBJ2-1	TGTGCCAGCAGTGGGACACCAGCAACCTACAATGAGCAGTTCTTC	CASSGTPATYNEQFF
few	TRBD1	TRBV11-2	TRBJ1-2	TGTGCCAGCAGCCAAAGGACAGGGGGGGCTGGTGGCTACACCTTC	CASSQRTGGAGGYTF
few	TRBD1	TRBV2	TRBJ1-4	TGTGCCAGCAGTGGGGGACAGGGTAGCGAAAAACTGTTTTTT	CASSGGQGSEKLFF
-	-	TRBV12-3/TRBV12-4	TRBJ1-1	TGTGCCAGCTCCCCAAGCAGGGGTGAAGCTTTCTTT	CASSPSRGEAFF
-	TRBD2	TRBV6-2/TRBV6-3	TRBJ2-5	TGTGCCAGCAGTTACTGGGGAGCGGGGGGGCGTTCCCCCCAAGAGACCCAGTACTTC	CASSYWGAGGRSPQETQYF
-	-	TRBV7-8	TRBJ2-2	TGTGCCAGCAGCTTAGTCTGGGAGGCGGGGGAGCTGTTTTTT	CASSLVWEAGELFF
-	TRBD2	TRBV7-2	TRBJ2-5	TGTGCCAGCAGCGCGAGCGGGGGGGAGTACTTC	CASSASGGEYF
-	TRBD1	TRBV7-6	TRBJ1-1	TGTGCCAGCAGCCCTAGCCTACTGACAGGGATAAACACTGAAGCTTTCTTT	CASSPSLLTGINTEAFF
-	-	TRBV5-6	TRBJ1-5	TGTGCCAGCAGCTTGGCTGCGGGACAGCCCCAGCATTTT	CASSLAAGQPQHF
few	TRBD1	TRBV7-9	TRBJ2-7	TGTGCCAGCAGCCCCAGGAGAGGGGACAGCCTTCCTTACGAGCAGTACTTC	CASSPRRGDSLPYEQYF
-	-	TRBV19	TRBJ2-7	TGTGCCAGTAGTATAGATCTTTTATACGAGCAGTACTTC	CASSIDLLYEQYF
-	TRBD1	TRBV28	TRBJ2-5	TGTGCCAGCAGTACGGACAGGGGGCGGAGGGAGACCCAGTACTTC	CASSTDRGRRETQYF
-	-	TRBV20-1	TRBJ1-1	TGCAGTGCCCCCTTGGGAGGGGAGGCTTTCTTT	CSAPLGGEAFF
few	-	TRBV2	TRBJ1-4	TGTGCCAGCAGGGTCACTTCAACTAATGAAAAACTGTTTTTT	CASRVTSTNEKLFF
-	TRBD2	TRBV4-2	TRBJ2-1	TGTGCCAGCAGCCTGGCCGGGACTAGCAGTCACAATGAGCAGTTCTTC	CASSLAGTSSHNEQFF
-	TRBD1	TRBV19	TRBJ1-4	TGTGCCAGTAGACCTCGGACAGGGACCTACCAAGGAACTAATGAAAAACTGTTTTTT	CASRPRTGTYQGTNEKLFF
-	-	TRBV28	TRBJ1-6	TGTGCCAGCAGTTTGAACCGGGGGGCCGCGTCTTCACCCCTCCACTTT	CASSLNRGAASSPLHF
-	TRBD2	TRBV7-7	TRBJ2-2	TGTGCTAGCAGCTTAGCCAGGGAGGGGACCGGGGAGCTGTTTTTT	CASSLAREGTGELFF
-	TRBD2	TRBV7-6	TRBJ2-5	TGTGCCAGCAGCTTCCCCAGGGAGGGTGGCTATCAAGAGACCCAGTACTTC	CASSFPREGGYQETQYF
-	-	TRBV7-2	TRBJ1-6	TGTGCCAGCAGCTTAGGCCCGGGCAGCGGCATTTCACCCCTCCACTTT	CASSLGPGSGISPLHF
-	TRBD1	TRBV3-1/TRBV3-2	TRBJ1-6	TGTGCCAGCAGCCACGCCGGGACAGGGGCTGGTAATTCACCCCTCCACTTT	CASSHAGTGAGNSPLHF
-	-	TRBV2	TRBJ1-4	TGTGCCAGCAGCCCTTTGAAGGTCCTAGGAGAAAAACTGTTTTTT	CASSPLKVLGEKLFF
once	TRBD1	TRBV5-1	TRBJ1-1	TGCGCCAGCAGGCGTTACAGGGGGGTAACTGAAGCTTTCTTT	CASRRYRGVTEAFF
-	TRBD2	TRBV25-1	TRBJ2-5	TGTGCCAGCAGGAGGGGGACTAGCCCCGATCTAAAGACCCAGTACTTC	CASRRGTSPDLKTQYF
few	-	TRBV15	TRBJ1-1	TGTGCCACCAGCAGAGACGGGACACTTGAAGCTTTCTTT	CATSRDGTLEAFF
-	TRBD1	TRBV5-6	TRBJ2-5	TGTGCCAGCAGCCTACGGACAGGGACGGAGACCCAGTACTTC	CASSLRTGTETQYF
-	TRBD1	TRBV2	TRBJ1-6	TGTGCCAGCAGTAGGACAGGCGGAAATTCACCCCTCCACTTT	CASSRTGGNSPLHF
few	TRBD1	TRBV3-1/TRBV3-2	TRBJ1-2	TGTGCCAGCAGCCACACAGGGGGCGAAGCCGGTGGCTACACCTTC	CASSHTGGEAGGYTF
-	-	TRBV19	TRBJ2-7	TGTGCCAGTAGCCGGGAATGGCCTCCCTCCTACGAGCAGTACTTC	CASSREWPPSYEQYF
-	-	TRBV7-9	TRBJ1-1	TGTGCCAGCAGCTTAGCGGGGGGGTTTTGGAACACTGAAGCTTTCTTT	CASSLAGGFWNTEAFF
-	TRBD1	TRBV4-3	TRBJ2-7	TGCGCCAGCAGAACAGGACAGGGGGCTAACGAGCAGTACTTC	CASRTGQGANEQYF
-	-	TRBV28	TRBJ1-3	TGTGCCAGCAGTGATTCAGCGGGAACTGGAAACACCATATATTTT	CASSDSAGTGNTIYF
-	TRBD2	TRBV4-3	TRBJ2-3	TGCGCCAGCAGCCAACAGCTAGCGGGGGGGCGTGCCGGGCACCCTGGTGGGGTTACGCAGTATTTT	CASSQQLAGGRAGHPGGVTQYF